The present T cell receptor (beta chain) was sequenced within a study of blood T cell repertoires in COVID-19. This CDR3 has 14 residues. The V and J ends lost 6 bases and 8 bases respectively, with 17 bases between them. Germline V lookup: CDR1 SNHLY, CDR2 FYNNEI. The data were produced by immunoSEQ multiplex PCR, yet TCRdb's version contains in-frame clones alone and is incomplete. The table records about 70,000 clones, about 81% of them present only once. What was sequenced was peripheral blood. The clonotype comes from a man older than 75 with acute or convalescent COVID-19. The J gene is TRBJ2-1, the V gene TRBV2, with D perhaps TRBD1 (6 bases). CDR3 sequence reads: CASRNRQGWDEQFF. The CDR3 nucleotides read TGTGCCAGCAGGAACCGCCAGGGGTGGGATGAGCAGTTCTTC.